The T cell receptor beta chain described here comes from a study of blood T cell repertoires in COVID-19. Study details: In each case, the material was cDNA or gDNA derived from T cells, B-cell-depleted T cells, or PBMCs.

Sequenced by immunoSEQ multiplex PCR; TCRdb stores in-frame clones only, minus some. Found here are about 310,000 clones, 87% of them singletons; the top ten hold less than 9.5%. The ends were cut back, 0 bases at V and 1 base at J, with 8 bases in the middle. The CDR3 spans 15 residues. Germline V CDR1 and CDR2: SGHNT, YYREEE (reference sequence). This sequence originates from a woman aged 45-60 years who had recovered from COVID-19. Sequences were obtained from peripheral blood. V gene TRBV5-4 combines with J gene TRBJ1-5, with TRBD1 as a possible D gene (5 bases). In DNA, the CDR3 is TGTGCCAGCAGCTTGGCGGGGGAAAGCAATCAGCCCCAGCATTTT. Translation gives CASSLAGESNQPQHF.